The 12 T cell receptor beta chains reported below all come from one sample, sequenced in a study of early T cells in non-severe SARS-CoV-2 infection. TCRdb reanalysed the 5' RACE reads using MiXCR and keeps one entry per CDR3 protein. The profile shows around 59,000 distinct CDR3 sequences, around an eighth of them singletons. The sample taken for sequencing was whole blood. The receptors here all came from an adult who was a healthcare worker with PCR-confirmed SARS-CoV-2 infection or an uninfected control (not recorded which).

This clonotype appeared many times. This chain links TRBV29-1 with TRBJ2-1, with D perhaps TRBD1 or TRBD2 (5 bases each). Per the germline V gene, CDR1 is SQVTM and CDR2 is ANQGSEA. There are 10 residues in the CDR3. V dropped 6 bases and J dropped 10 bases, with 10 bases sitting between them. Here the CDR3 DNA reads TGCAGCGTGGGGGACCTAGAGCAGTTCTTC. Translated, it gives CSVGDLEQFF.

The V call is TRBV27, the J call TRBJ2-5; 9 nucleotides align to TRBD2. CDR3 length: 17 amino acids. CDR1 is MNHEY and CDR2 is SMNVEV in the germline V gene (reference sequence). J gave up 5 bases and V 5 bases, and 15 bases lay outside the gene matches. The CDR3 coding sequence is TGTGCCAGCAGTCCCCCCCTTAGCGGGAGAAGAGGGGAGACCCAGTACTTC. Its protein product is CASSPPLSGRRGETQYF.

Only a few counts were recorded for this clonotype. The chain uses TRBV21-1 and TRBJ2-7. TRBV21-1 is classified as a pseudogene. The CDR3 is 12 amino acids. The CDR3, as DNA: TGTGCCAGCAGCAAAGGGACCTACGAGCAGTACTTC. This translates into CASSKGTYEQYF.

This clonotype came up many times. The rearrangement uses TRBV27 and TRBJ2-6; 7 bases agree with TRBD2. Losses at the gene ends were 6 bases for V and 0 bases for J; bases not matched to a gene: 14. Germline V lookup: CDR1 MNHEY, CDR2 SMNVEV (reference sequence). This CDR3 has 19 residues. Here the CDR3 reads CASRLHGRLLHSGANVLTF. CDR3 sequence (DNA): TGTGCCAGCAGGCTACACGGGAGGTTGCTCCACTCTGGGGCCAACGTCCTGACTTTC.

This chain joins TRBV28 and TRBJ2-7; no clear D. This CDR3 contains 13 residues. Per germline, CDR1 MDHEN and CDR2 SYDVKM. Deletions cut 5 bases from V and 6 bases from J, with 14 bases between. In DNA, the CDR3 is TGTGCCAGCAGTCTCCCCAGGACCTCCGAGCAGTACTTC. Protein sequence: CASSLPRTSEQYF.

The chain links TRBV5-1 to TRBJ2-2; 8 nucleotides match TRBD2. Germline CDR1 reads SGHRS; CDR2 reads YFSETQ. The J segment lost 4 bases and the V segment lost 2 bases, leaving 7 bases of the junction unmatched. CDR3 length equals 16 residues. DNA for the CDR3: TGCGCCAGCAGCTTCACTAGCGGTCCGACCACCGGGGAGCTGTTTTTT. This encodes CASSFTSGPTTGELFF.

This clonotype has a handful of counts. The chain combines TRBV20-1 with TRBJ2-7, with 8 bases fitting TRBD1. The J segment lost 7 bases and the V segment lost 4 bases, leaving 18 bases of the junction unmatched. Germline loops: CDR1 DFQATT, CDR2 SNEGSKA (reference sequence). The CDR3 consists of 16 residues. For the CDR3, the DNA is TGCAGTGCTATCGCCGCTGGGCAGGGGGCAAGGGGGGAGCAGTACTTC. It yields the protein CSAIAAGQGARGEQYF.

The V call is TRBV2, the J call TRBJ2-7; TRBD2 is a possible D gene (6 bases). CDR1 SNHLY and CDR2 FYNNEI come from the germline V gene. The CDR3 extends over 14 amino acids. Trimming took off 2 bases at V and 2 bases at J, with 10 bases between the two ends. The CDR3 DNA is TGTGCCAGCAGTGAAATGCGGGGAACCTACGAGCAGTACTTC. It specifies CASSEMRGTYEQYF. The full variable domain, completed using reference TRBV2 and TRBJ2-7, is EPEVTQTPSHQVTQMGQEVILRCVPISNHLYFYWYRQILGQKVEFLVSFYNNEISEKSEIFDDQFSVERPDGSNFTLKIRSTKLEDSAMYFCASSEMRGTYEQYFGPGTRLTVT.

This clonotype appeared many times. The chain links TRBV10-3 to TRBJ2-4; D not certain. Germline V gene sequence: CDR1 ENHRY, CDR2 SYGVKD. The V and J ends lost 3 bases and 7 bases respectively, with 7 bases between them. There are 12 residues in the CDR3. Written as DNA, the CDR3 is TGTGCCATCAGTGAAAACAGTAACATTCAGTACTTC. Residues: CAISENSNIQYF.

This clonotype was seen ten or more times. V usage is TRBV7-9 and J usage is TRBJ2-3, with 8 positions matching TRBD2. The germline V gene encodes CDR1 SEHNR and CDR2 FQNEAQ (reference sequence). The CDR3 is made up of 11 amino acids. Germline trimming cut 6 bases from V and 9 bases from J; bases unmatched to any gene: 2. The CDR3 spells CASSPGGTQYF. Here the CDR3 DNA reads TGTGCCAGCAGTCCGGGGGGGACGCAGTATTTT. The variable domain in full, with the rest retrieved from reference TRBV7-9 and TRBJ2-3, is DTGVSQNPRHKITKRGQNVTFRCDPISEHNRLYWYRQTLGQGPEFLTYFQNEAQLEKSRLLSDRFSAERPKGSFSTLEIQRTEQGDSAMYLCASSPGGTQYFGPGTRLTVL.

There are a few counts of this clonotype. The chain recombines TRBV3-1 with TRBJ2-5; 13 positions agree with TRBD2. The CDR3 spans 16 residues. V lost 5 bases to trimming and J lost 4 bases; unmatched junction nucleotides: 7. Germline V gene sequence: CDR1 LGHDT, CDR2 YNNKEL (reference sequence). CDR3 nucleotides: TGTGCCAGCAGCGACTCGGGACTAGCGGGGAGAGAGACCCAGTACTTC. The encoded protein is CASSDSGLAGRETQYF.

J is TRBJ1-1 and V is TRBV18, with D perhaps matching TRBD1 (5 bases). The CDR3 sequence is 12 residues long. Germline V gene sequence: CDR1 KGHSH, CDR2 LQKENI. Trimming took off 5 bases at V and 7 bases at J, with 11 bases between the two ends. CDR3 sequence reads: CASSAYGGEAFF. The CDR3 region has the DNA TGTGCCAGCTCAGCCTACGGGGGTGAAGCTTTCTTT.